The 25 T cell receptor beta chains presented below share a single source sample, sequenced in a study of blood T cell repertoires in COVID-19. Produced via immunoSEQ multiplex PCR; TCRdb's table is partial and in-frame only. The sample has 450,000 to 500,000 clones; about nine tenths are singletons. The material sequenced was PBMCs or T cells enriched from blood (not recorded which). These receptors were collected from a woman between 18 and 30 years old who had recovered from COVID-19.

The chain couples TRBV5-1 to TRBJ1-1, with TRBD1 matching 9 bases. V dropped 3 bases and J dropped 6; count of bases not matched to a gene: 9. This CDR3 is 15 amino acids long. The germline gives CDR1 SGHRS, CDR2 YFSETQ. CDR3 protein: CASSSYERQGAEAFF. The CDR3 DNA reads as TGCGCCAGCAGCTCCTATGAAAGACAGGGGGCTGAAGCTTTCTTT.

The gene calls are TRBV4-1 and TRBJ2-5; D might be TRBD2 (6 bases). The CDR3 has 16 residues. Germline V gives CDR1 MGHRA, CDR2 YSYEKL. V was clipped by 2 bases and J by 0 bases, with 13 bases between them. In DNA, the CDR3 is TGCGCCAGCAGCCAAATCCGGTCTAGCGACCAAGAGACCCAGTACTTC. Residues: CASSQIRSSDQETQYF.

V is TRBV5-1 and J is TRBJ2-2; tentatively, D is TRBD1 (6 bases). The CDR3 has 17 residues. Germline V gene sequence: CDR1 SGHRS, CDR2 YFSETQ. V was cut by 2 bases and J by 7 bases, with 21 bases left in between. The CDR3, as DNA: TGCGCCAGCAGCTTTGAACCAGGGACATTAGAGAACGGGGAGCTGTTTTTT. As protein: CASSFEPGTLENGELFF. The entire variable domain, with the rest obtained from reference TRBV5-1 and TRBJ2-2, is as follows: KAGVTQTPRYLIKTRGQQVTLSCSPISGHRSVSWYQQTPGQGLQFLFEYFSETQRNKGNFPGRFSGRQFSNSRSEMNVSTLELGDSALYLCASSFEPGTLENGELFFGEGSRLTVL.

Written as DNA, the CDR3 is TGTGCCAGCAGCCGTTCCGGGACAGAGACCTACGAGCAGTACTTC. It is translated as CASSRSGTETYEQYF. This chain links TRBV5-4 with TRBJ2-7; TRBD1 matches 7 bases. The trim removed 4 bases at V and 2 bases at J, leaving 9 bases unmatched. Germline-derived CDR1 and CDR2 are SGHNT and YYREEE (reference sequence). The CDR3 runs 15 residues.

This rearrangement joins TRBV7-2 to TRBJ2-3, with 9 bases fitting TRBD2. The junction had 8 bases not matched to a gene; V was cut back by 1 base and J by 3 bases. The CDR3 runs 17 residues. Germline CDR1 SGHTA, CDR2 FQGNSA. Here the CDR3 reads CASSLGPRGGVTDTQYF. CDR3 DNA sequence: TGTGCCAGCAGCTTAGGCCCCCGCGGGGGGGTAACAGATACGCAGTATTTT.

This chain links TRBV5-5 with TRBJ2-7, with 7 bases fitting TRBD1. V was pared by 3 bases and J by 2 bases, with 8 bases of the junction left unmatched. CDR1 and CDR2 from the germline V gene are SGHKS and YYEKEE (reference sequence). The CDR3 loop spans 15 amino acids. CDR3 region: CASSSRHRGTYEQYF. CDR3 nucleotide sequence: TGTGCCAGCAGCTCAAGGCACAGGGGAACCTACGAGCAGTACTTC.

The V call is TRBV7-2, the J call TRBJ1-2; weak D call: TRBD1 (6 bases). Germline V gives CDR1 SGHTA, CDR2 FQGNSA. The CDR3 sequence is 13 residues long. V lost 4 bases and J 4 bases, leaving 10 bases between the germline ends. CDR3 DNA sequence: TGTGCCAGCAGCTCAGGGGCGGGCTATGGCTACACCTTC. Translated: CASSSGAGYGYTF. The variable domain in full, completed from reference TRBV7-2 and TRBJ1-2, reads GAGVSQSPSNKVTEKGKDVELRCDPISGHTALYWYRQSLGQGLEFLIYFQGNSAPDKSGLPSDRFSAERTGGSVSTLTIQRTQQEDSAVYLCASSSGAGYGYTFGSGTRLTVV.

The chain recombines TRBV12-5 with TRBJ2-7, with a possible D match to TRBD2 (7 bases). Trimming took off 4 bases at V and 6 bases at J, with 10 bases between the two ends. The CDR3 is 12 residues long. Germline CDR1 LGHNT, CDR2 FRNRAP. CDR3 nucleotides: TGTGCTAGTGGTTGGGAGGGGGGCGAGCAGTACTTC. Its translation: CASGWEGGEQYF.

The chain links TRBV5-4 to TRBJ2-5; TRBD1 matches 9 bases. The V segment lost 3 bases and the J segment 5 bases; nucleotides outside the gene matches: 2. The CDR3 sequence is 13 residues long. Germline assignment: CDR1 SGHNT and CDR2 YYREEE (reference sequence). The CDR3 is CASSWDREETQYF. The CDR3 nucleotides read TGTGCCAGCAGCTGGGACAGGGAGGAGACCCAGTACTTC.

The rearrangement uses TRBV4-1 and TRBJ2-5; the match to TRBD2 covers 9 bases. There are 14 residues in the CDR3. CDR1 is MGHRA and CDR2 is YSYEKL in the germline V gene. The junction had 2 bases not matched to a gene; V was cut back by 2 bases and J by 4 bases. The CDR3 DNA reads TGCGCCAGCAGCCAACTAGCGGGGACAGAGACCCAGTACTTC. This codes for CASSQLAGTETQYF.

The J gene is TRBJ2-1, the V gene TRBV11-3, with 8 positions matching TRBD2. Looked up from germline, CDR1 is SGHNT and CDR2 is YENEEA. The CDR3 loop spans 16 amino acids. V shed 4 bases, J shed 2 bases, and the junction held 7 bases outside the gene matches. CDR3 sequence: CASSSGGRLPYNEQFF. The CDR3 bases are TGTGCCAGCAGCTCGGGGGGGCGCTTGCCCTACAATGAGCAGTTCTTC.

This CDR3 is CATSGRTGVGLNSPLHF. The CDR3 coding sequence is TGTGCCACCAGCGGGAGGACAGGGGTAGGGTTAAATTCACCCCTCCACTTT. The chain couples TRBV15 to TRBJ1-6; 9 bases are shared with TRBD1. Germline V gene lookup returns CDR1 LNHNV and CDR2 YYDKDF (reference sequence). The length of the CDR3 is 17 residues. With V trimmed by 5 bases and J by 7 bases, 12 bases remained unmatched.

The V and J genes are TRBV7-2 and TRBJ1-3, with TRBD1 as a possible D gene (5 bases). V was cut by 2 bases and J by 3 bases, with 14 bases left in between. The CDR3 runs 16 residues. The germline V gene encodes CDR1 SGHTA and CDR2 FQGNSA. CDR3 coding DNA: TGTGCCAGCAGCTTATATCCAGGGTATATTGGAAACACCATATATTTT. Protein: CASSLYPGYIGNTIYF.

The CDR3 bases are TGTGCCAGCAGCTTGGGGAACACCGGAGACCACGGACAGCCCCAGCATTTT. Protein product: CASSLGNTGDHGQPQHF. This chain uses TRBV5-6 with TRBJ1-5; D uncertain. This CDR3 region has 17 residues. Germline-derived CDR1 and CDR2 are SGHDT and YYEEEE. V was trimmed by 0 bases and J by 7 bases, leaving 20 bases between them.

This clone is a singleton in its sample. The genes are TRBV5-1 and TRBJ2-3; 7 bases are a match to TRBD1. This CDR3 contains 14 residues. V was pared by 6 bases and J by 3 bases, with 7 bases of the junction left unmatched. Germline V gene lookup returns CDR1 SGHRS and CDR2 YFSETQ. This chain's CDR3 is CASTLDRLTDTQYF. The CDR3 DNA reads TGCGCCAGCACCCTGGACAGGCTTACAGATACGCAGTATTTT.

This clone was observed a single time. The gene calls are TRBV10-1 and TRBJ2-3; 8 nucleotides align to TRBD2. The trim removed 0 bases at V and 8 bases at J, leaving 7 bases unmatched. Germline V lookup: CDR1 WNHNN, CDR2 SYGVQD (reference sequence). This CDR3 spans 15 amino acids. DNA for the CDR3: TGCGCCAGCAGTGAGTCGGCGGGGGGTTCTTTTACGCAGTATTTT. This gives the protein CASSESAGGSFTQYF.

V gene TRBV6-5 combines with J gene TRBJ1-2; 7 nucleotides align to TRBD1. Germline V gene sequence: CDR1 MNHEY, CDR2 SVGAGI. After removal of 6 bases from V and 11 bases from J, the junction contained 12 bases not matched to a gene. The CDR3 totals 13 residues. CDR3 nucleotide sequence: TGTGCCAGCAGCGACAGGGTGCTCCTTCGATACACCTTC. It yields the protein CASSDRVLLRYTF.

CDR3 in DNA: TGTGCCACAGGGGGGCCGGGGGACAATGAGCAGTTCTTC. This encodes CATGGPGDNEQFF. The rearrangement joins TRBV6-4 to TRBJ2-1; a weak D match, TRBD1 (7 bases). The germline gives CDR1 MRHNA, CDR2 SNTAGT. This CDR3 is built from 13 residues. Trimming removed 10 bases from V and 5 bases from J, with 15 bases in between.

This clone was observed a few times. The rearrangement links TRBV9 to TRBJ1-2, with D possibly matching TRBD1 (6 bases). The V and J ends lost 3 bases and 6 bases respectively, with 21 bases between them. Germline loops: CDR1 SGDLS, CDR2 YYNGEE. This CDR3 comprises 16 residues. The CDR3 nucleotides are TGTGCCAGCAGCGCGGGGCCGGGGGGGGCCCCGAATGGCTACACCTTC. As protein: CASSAGPGGAPNGYTF.

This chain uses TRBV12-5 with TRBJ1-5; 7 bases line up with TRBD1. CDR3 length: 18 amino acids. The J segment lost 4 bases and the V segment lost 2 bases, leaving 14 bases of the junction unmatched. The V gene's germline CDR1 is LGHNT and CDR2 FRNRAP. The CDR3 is CASGLIPRGQATNQPQHF. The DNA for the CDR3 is TGTGCTAGTGGTTTGATACCCCGCGGACAGGCAACGAATCAGCCCCAGCATTTT.

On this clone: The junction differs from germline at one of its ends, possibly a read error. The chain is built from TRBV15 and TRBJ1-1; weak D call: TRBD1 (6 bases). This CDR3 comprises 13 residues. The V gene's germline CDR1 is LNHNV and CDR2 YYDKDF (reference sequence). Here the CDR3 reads CATSRTGDTEAFF. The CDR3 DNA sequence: TGTGCCACCAGCAGAACTGGGGACACAGAAGCTTTCTTT.

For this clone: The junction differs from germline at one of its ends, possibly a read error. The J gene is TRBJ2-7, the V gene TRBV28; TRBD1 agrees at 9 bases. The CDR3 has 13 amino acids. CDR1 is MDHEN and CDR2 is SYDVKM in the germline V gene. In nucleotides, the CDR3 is TGTGCCAGCACCCCTAACCCAGGTGGGACAGGGAACTTC. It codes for CASTPNPGGTGNF.

The CDR3 DNA reads TGTGCCACCAGCAGAGACGGGGGTTGGACTGAAGCTTTCTTT. Translated: CATSRDGGWTEAFF. This chain links TRBV15 with TRBJ1-1, with a possible D match to TRBD1 (5 bases). V was cut by 0 bases and J by 5 bases, with 10 bases left in between. The CDR3 is 14 amino acids. Germline CDR1 LNHNV, CDR2 YYDKDF (reference sequence).

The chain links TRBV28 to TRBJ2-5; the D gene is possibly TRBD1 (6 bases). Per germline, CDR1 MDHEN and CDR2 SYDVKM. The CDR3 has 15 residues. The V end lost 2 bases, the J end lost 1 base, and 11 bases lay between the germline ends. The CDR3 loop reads CASSLPTDSQETQYF. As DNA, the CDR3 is TGTGCCAGCAGTTTACCGACGGACAGCCAAGAGACCCAGTACTTC.

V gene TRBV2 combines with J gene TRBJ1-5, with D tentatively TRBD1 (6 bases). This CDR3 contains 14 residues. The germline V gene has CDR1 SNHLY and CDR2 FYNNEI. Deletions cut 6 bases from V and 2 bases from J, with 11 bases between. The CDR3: CASRQGEGNQPQHF. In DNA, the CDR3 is TGTGCCAGCAGACAGGGTGAGGGCAATCAGCCCCAGCATTTT.